This TCR beta chain is drawn from a study of cytomegalovirus exposure and HLA in healthy donors. Findings and limits, study-wide: Cytomegalovirus-associated status was assigned to about 170 TCR beta chains.

CDR3 length: 14 amino acids. Germline assignment: CDR1 MNHNS and CDR2 SASEGT. V lost 7 bases to trimming and J lost 7 bases, with 16 bases between them. The assay was immunoSEQ multiplex PCR, and TCRdb's table has in-frame clones only and misses some. The sample lists fewer than 400,000 clones, roughly 88% occurring once. The sample holds one count of this clone. The target antigen is unknown. V is TRBV6-1 and J is TRBJ1-4, with D unresolved. The origin of this receptor is a woman aged 18-29 years in good health and CMV-seronegative. Sample: PBMCs. The CDR3 DNA sequence: TGTGCCAGCATAAGTTTAGAGGGTGGTGAAAAACTGTTTTTT. Amino acid sequence: CASISLEGGEKLFF.